Listed below are T cell receptor beta chains from one sample, sequenced in a study of persistence of HIV-infected CD4 T cells. The table came from immunoSEQ multiplex PCR; TCRdb's copy has only in-frame clones and leaves some out. The sample consists of about 37,000 clones, roughly 80% of them appearing once. These receptors have no identified antigens. The source material was CD4+ T cells sorted from PBMCs after roughly 19-hour stimulation, sampled from a patient who received antiretroviral therapy. These receptors were obtained from an adult man with HIV who was CMV-seropositive. CDR3s include the opening cysteine and the closing phenylalanine or tryptophan. Fields, in order: D gene, clone size, J gene, V gene, CDR3 DNA, CDR3 protein. A D gene is named only where the DNA matches it firmly. The size entry is marked missing in some rows and otherwise reads once, few, many or a size class.

D gene: TRBD1
clone size: -
J gene: TRBJ1-2
V gene: TRBV5-5
CDR3 DNA: TGTGCCAGCAGTCGGGACAGCTATGGCTACACCTTC
CDR3 protein: CASSRDSYGYTF

D gene: -
clone size: -
J gene: TRBJ1-5
V gene: TRBV7-2
CDR3 DNA: TGTGCCAGCAGCGCGTACTTCGGGGGAAATCAGCCCCAGCATTTT
CDR3 protein: CASSAYFGGNQPQHF

D gene: TRBD2
clone size: -
J gene: TRBJ2-1
V gene: TRBV5-1
CDR3 DNA: TGCGCCAGCAGCTTCCCGGGGACTAGCGGGGGCCGGATTAGGGATGAGCAGTTCTTC
CDR3 protein: CASSFPGTSGGRIRDEQFF

D gene: TRBD1
clone size: -
J gene: TRBJ2-7
V gene: TRBV5-6
CDR3 DNA: TGTGCCAGCAGCTTAGGCCGGGACAGGGTCCACGAGCAGTACTTC
CDR3 protein: CASSLGRDRVHEQYF

D gene: -
clone size: -
J gene: TRBJ1-2
V gene: TRBV14
CDR3 DNA: TGTGCCAGCAGCCAACGGGACGCGGAACTCTATGGCTACACCTTC
CDR3 protein: CASSQRDAELYGYTF

D gene: TRBD1
clone size: -
J gene: TRBJ2-6
V gene: TRBV5-1
CDR3 DNA: TGCGCCAGCAGCACCTCGGGACAGGCTCAGGTCCTGACTTTC
CDR3 protein: CASSTSGQAQVLTF

D gene: TRBD1
clone size: -
J gene: TRBJ2-7
V gene: TRBV7-2
CDR3 DNA: TGTGCCAGCAGCTTAGCATGGGACAGCTCCTACGAGCAGTACTTC
CDR3 protein: CASSLAWDSSYEQYF

D gene: -
clone size: -
J gene: TRBJ2-2
V gene: TRBV19
CDR3 DNA: TGTGCCAGTAGTATTATCTCAGCCCACACCGGGGAGCTGTTTTTT
CDR3 protein: CASSIISAHTGELFF

D gene: -
clone size: -
J gene: TRBJ1-1
V gene: TRBV14
CDR3 DNA: TGTGCCAGCAGCCCTACCCAGGGGATGAGGACTGAAGCTTTCTTT
CDR3 protein: CASSPTQGMRTEAFF

D gene: -
clone size: -
J gene: TRBJ2-3
V gene: TRBV5-1
CDR3 DNA: TGCGCCAGCAGCTTGGCCGGCGTAGGCACAGATACGCAGTATTTT
CDR3 protein: CASSLAGVGTDTQYF

D gene: -
clone size: once
J gene: TRBJ2-1
V gene: TRBV27
CDR3 DNA: TGTGCCAGCAGCCCCTCAAGGCAGGGCTACAATGAGCAGTTCTTC
CDR3 protein: CASSPSRQGYNEQFF

D gene: TRBD2
clone size: -
J gene: TRBJ2-3
V gene: TRBV2
CDR3 DNA: TGTGCCAGCAGCGTAGCGGGGGGGCGGTCAGATACGCAGTATTTT
CDR3 protein: CASSVAGGRSDTQYF

D gene: -
clone size: -
J gene: TRBJ2-3
V gene: TRBV24-1
CDR3 DNA: TGTGCCACCAGTGATAGACGTACTACCGGCACAGATACGCAGTATTTT
CDR3 protein: CATSDRRTTGTDTQYF

D gene: -
clone size: -
J gene: TRBJ1-4
V gene: TRBV5-4
CDR3 DNA: TGTGCCAGCAGCTTAGGGGGAAATGAAAAACTGTTTTTT
CDR3 protein: CASSLGGNEKLFF

D gene: TRBD2
clone size: -
J gene: TRBJ2-3
V gene: TRBV2
CDR3 DNA: TGTGCCAGCAGTTTTAGCGGGGGGAGGGATACGCAGTATTTT
CDR3 protein: CASSFSGGRDTQYF

D gene: -
clone size: -
J gene: TRBJ1-1
V gene: TRBV6-5
CDR3 DNA: TGTGCCAGCATTAAAACAGGGCGGATCTCTGAAGCTTTCTTT
CDR3 protein: CASIKTGRISEAFF

D gene: TRBD1
clone size: once
J gene: TRBJ2-7
V gene: TRBV10-3
CDR3 DNA: TGTGCCATCAGTGGGGACAGGTCCACATCCTCCTACGAGCAGTACTTC
CDR3 protein: CAISGDRSTSSYEQYF

D gene: TRBD2
clone size: -
J gene: TRBJ2-3
V gene: TRBV19
CDR3 DNA: TGTGCCAGTAGTCGGCGGGGGGGCCAAGATACGCAGTATTTT
CDR3 protein: CASSRRGGQDTQYF

D gene: TRBD1
clone size: -
J gene: TRBJ1-2
V gene: TRBV3-1/TRBV3-2
CDR3 DNA: TGTGCCAGCAGCCCCCGTGTCGGGGACAGGTCTCACTATGGCTACACCTTC
CDR3 protein: CASSPRVGDRSHYGYTF

D gene: -
clone size: few
J gene: TRBJ1-4
V gene: TRBV3-1/TRBV3-2
CDR3 DNA: TGTGCCAGCAGCCCCAACGCGGGGGAGTCGGGTGAAAAACTGTTTTTT
CDR3 protein: CASSPNAGESGEKLFF

D gene: -
clone size: -
J gene: TRBJ1-5
V gene: TRBV5-1
CDR3 DNA: TGCGCCAGCAGCTTGGCGGCGGGTGATCAGCCCCAGCATTTT
CDR3 protein: CASSLAAGDQPQHF

D gene: -
clone size: -
J gene: TRBJ1-1
V gene: TRBV5-5
CDR3 DNA: TGTGCCAGCAGCTTCTCTAACACTGAAGCTTTCTTT
CDR3 protein: CASSFSNTEAFF

D gene: TRBD1
clone size: -
J gene: TRBJ2-1
V gene: TRBV6-5
CDR3 DNA: TGTGCCAGCACCCATGGAGGGACAGGGAGCAATGAGCAGTTCTTC
CDR3 protein: CASTHGGTGSNEQFF

D gene: TRBD1
clone size: -
J gene: TRBJ1-5
V gene: TRBV27
CDR3 DNA: TGTGCCAGCAGTCCGCGACAGGGGGCAGGTCAGCCCCAGCATTTT
CDR3 protein: CASSPRQGAGQPQHF

D gene: -
clone size: -
J gene: TRBJ2-7
V gene: TRBV14
CDR3 DNA: TGTGCCAGCAGCCCTCTCGGGGGAAGAACCTACGAGCAGTACTTC
CDR3 protein: CASSPLGGRTYEQYF

D gene: -
clone size: -
J gene: TRBJ2-7
V gene: TRBV5-6
CDR3 DNA: TGTGCCAGCACCAAGACAGGTGGAGAGCAGTACTTC
CDR3 protein: CASTKTGGEQYF

D gene: -
clone size: once
J gene: TRBJ2-7
V gene: TRBV5-4
CDR3 DNA: TGTGCCAGCAGCCCTGAGGGGGACGGCTCCTACGAGCAGTACTTC
CDR3 protein: CASSPEGDGSYEQYF

D gene: -
clone size: -
J gene: TRBJ2-3
V gene: TRBV7-3
CDR3 DNA: TGTGCCAGCAGCTTAAACCCTGGAGATACGCAGTATTTT
CDR3 protein: CASSLNPGDTQYF

D gene: -
clone size: -
J gene: TRBJ2-3
V gene: TRBV5-4
CDR3 DNA: TGTGCCAGCAGCTCCCCGGAACTCACAGATACGCAGTATTTT
CDR3 protein: CASSSPELTDTQYF

D gene: TRBD1
clone size: -
J gene: TRBJ1-3
V gene: TRBV5-8
CDR3 DNA: TGTGCCAGCAGCTTTGCCGGGACAGGTTACTCTGGAAACACCATATATTTT
CDR3 protein: CASSFAGTGYSGNTIYF

D gene: TRBD1
clone size: -
J gene: TRBJ2-2
V gene: TRBV7-2
CDR3 DNA: TGTGCCAGCAGACCAGGACAGGGTAGGACCGGGGAGCTGTTTTTT
CDR3 protein: CASRPGQGRTGELFF

D gene: -
clone size: -
J gene: TRBJ2-2
V gene: TRBV19
CDR3 DNA: TGTGCCAGTCGATACAGGGTGTCCGGGGAGCTGTTTTTT
CDR3 protein: CASRYRVSGELFF

D gene: TRBD1
clone size: -
J gene: TRBJ2-2
V gene: TRBV19
CDR3 DNA: TGTGCCAGTACACGGACAGGGGGCGCGACCGGGGAGCTGTTTTTT
CDR3 protein: CASTRTGGATGELFF

D gene: TRBD2
clone size: -
J gene: TRBJ2-1
V gene: TRBV19
CDR3 DNA: TGTGCCAGTAGTCTGGGACTAGCGGGGGTAAATGAGCAGTTCTTC
CDR3 protein: CASSLGLAGVNEQFF

D gene: -
clone size: -
J gene: TRBJ1-4
V gene: TRBV2
CDR3 DNA: TGTGCCAGCACCAATTCAGGGGACCCAACTAATGAAAAACTGTTTTTT
CDR3 protein: CASTNSGDPTNEKLFF

D gene: -
clone size: -
J gene: TRBJ2-2
V gene: TRBV9
CDR3 DNA: TGTGCCAGCAGCGTAGAACCGAACACCGGGGAGCTGTTTTTT
CDR3 protein: CASSVEPNTGELFF

D gene: TRBD1
clone size: -
J gene: TRBJ1-1
V gene: TRBV28
CDR3 DNA: TGTGCCAGCAGCACTACCGGACAGGGGGGAACGAACACTGAAGCTTTCTTT
CDR3 protein: CASSTTGQGGTNTEAFF

D gene: -
clone size: -
J gene: TRBJ2-3
V gene: TRBV10-3
CDR3 DNA: TGTGCCACTAAAGGGGGAGGGAGCACAGATACGCAGTATTTT
CDR3 protein: CATKGGGSTDTQYF

D gene: -
clone size: -
J gene: TRBJ2-4
V gene: TRBV3-1/TRBV3-2
CDR3 DNA: TGTGCCAGCAGCCAAGGGGCTGGGAACCGAAAGAACATTCAGTACTTC
CDR3 protein: CASSQGAGNRKNIQYF

D gene: TRBD1
clone size: -
J gene: TRBJ1-2
V gene: TRBV28
CDR3 DNA: TGTGCCAGCAGTAACTCCGGGACAGGGCAAAGGGGCTACACCTTC
CDR3 protein: CASSNSGTGQRGYTF

D gene: -
clone size: -
J gene: TRBJ1-2
V gene: TRBV28
CDR3 DNA: TGTGCCAGCAGCCTTCACCGGACAACCTATGGCTACACCTTC
CDR3 protein: CASSLHRTTYGYTF

D gene: TRBD2
clone size: -
J gene: TRBJ2-3
V gene: TRBV9
CDR3 DNA: TGTGCCAGCAGCGTAGGGGTAGCGGGGGGTACAGATACGCAGTATTTT
CDR3 protein: CASSVGVAGGTDTQYF

D gene: TRBD1
clone size: -
J gene: TRBJ2-7
V gene: TRBV6-5
CDR3 DNA: TGTGCCAGCAGCCTACAGGGGGTCGAGCAGTACTTC
CDR3 protein: CASSLQGVEQYF

D gene: -
clone size: -
J gene: TRBJ2-7
V gene: TRBV6-5
CDR3 DNA: TGTGCCAGCAGTTACGACAACTACGAGCAGTACTTC
CDR3 protein: CASSYDNYEQYF

D gene: -
clone size: -
J gene: TRBJ2-3
V gene: TRBV3-1/TRBV3-2
CDR3 DNA: TGTGCCAGCAGCCAGCAGGGGCATGGTACAGATACGCAGTATTTT
CDR3 protein: CASSQQGHGTDTQYF

D gene: -
clone size: -
J gene: TRBJ2-7
V gene: TRBV6-5
CDR3 DNA: TGTGCCAGCAGCCTGCCAGGTTCTCGGCCTGGGGAGCAGTACTTC
CDR3 protein: CASSLPGSRPGEQYF

D gene: -
clone size: once
J gene: TRBJ2-1
V gene: TRBV28
CDR3 DNA: TGTGCCAGCAGTTTACAGTTAGACAGTGAGCAGTTCTTC
CDR3 protein: CASSLQLDSEQFF

D gene: TRBD1
clone size: once
J gene: TRBJ2-6
V gene: TRBV28
CDR3 DNA: TGTGCCAGCATCCATCAATCCGGACAGGGGCCCGGGGCCAACGTCCTGACTTTC
CDR3 protein: CASIHQSGQGPGANVLTF

D gene: -
clone size: -
J gene: TRBJ1-6
V gene: TRBV19
CDR3 DNA: TGTGCCGCCTCGAGGGCAGGGGAGACGGCCCTCCACTTT
CDR3 protein: CAASRAGETALHF

D gene: TRBD1
clone size: -
J gene: TRBJ2-2
V gene: TRBV5-6
CDR3 DNA: TGTGCCAGCAGCCGGGGACAGGGTACCACCGGGGAGCTGTTTTTT
CDR3 protein: CASSRGQGTTGELFF

D gene: -
clone size: -
J gene: TRBJ2-7
V gene: TRBV11-3
CDR3 DNA: TGTGCCAGCAGCCCGCACTCGCGGGGGCCTCCGGAAGAGCAGTACTTC
CDR3 protein: CASSPHSRGPPEEQYF

D gene: -
clone size: -
J gene: TRBJ1-1
V gene: TRBV6-5
CDR3 DNA: TGTGCCAGCAGTTACGGGGCAGGGCGAGGAACTGAAGCTTTCTTT
CDR3 protein: CASSYGAGRGTEAFF

D gene: TRBD1
clone size: -
J gene: TRBJ1-1
V gene: TRBV5-4
CDR3 DNA: TGTGCCAGCAGCCATGACAGGGGTGGTGGTACTGAAGCTTTCTTT
CDR3 protein: CASSHDRGGGTEAFF